Following are 17 T cell receptor beta chains from one sample sequenced in a study of identical twins. One entry per CDR3 protein results from TCRdb running MiXCR on the 5' RACE reads. The sample consists of about 190,000 distinct CDR3 sequences, about a sixth of them appearing once. The same specimen was also included in a second study, on T cells expressing NK-cell markers.

Specimen: CD8+ T cells sorted from blood. These TCRs come from a woman aged 18-30 years in good health.

The chain's CDR3 is CASSSVEAEQYF. CDR3 DNA sequence: TGTGCCAGCAGCTCGGTGGAAGCTGAGCAGTACTTC. This chain joins TRBV7-9 and TRBJ2-7; no clear D. Looked up from germline, CDR1 is SEHNR and CDR2 is FQNEAQ (reference sequence). V lost 4 bases, J lost 7 bases, and 11 bases lay in between. The CDR3 consists of 12 residues.

This clonotype has more than one count but fewer than ten. The chain uses TRBV7-8 and TRBJ1-2; D not resolved. Germline CDR1 and CDR2: SGHVS and FQNEAQ. V was clipped by 6 bases and J by 8 bases, with 25 bases between them. This CDR3 is built from 16 residues. CDR3: CASSLEGGDFMSGYTF. The CDR3 DNA is TGTGCCAGCAGTTTGGAGGGAGGAGATTTTATGAGCGGCTACACCTTC.

The CDR3 protein is CASSSPMDPPETQYF. CDR3 nucleotides: TGTGCCAGCAGTTCACCGATGGACCCCCCGGAGACCCAGTACTTC. V and J are TRBV12-3 or TRBV12-4 and TRBJ2-5; D call uncertain. V was clipped by 4 bases and J by 5 bases, with 17 bases between them. The CDR3 spans 15 residues.

This clonotype was counted a single time. The chain combines TRBV11-3 with TRBJ2-1; 12 bases map to TRBD2. The length of the CDR3 is 16 residues. V was pared by 4 bases and J by 4 bases, with 5 bases of the junction left unmatched. Germline assignment: CDR1 SGHNT and CDR2 YENEEA. CDR3 bases: TGTGCCAGCAGCTCCGGACTAGCGGGGATGTACAATGAGCAGTTCTTC. Translating it yields CASSSGLAGMYNEQFF. Filled out from reference TRBV11-3 and TRBJ2-1, the complete variable domain reads EAGVVQSPRYKIIEKKQPVAFWCNPISGHNTLYWYLQNLGQGPELLIRYENEEAVDDSQLPKDRFSAERLKGVDSTLKIQPAELGDSAVYLCASSSGLAGMYNEQFFGPGTRLTVL.

A remark on this clonotype: The junction differs from germline at one of its ends, possibly a read error. V usage is TRBV20-1 and J usage is TRBJ2-7; 13 positions agree with TRBD2. Germline V gene data show CDR1 as DFQATT and CDR2 as SNEGSKA (reference sequence). The CDR3 is made up of 17 amino acids. The CDR3 nucleotides are TGCTGTGCTAGGACGGGACTAGCGGGAAAGTCGTCCTACGAGCAGTACTTC. It is translated as CCARTGLAGKSSYEQYF.

In regard to this clonotype: Likely a read error: the CDR3 ends without its conserved phenylalanine or tryptophan. The gene calls are TRBV12-3 or TRBV12-4 and TRBJ2-7; D is possibly TRBD2 (5 bases). The germline V and J ends were trimmed by 5 bases and 7 bases, with 24 bases remaining between them. The CDR3 loop spans 16 amino acids. The CDR3 nucleotides are TGTGCCAGCAGTCCCCTGGGAACGGCGAGGGCTCTTGAGCAGTACTAC. Translating gives CASSPLGTARALEQYY.

In this sample, this clonotype turned up a few times. V and J are TRBV12-3 or TRBV12-4 and TRBJ1-1; the D gene is possibly TRBD1 (6 bases). Trimming pared 2 bases from V and 5 bases from J, leaving 15 bases between. The CDR3 extends over 15 amino acids. The CDR3 is CASSLQRGARTEAFF. The CDR3 DNA reads TGTGCCAGCAGTTTACAACGGGGGGCCAGAACTGAAGCTTTCTTT.

The V and J genes are TRBV11-1 and TRBJ2-7; the match to TRBD1 covers 11 bases. The CDR3 sequence is 19 residues long. Trimming took 5 bases from V and 5 from J; bases not matched to a gene: 20. Looked up from germline, CDR1 is SGHAT and CDR2 is FQDESV (reference sequence). The CDR3 region is CASSGEDRGRGGRFNEQYF. In DNA form, the CDR3 reads TGTGCCAGCAGCGGCGAGGACAGGGGGCGCGGCGGGAGGTTCAACGAGCAGTACTTC.

V is TRBV7-6 and J is TRBJ2-1; 10 bases map to TRBD2. The germline V gene encodes CDR1 SGHVS and CDR2 FNYEAQ. The CDR3 loop spans 17 amino acids. Trimming removed 2 bases from V and 2 bases from J; junction bases left unmatched: 6. As DNA, the CDR3 is TGTGCCAGCAGCTTATGGATAGCGGGAGGCCCCTACAATGAGCAGTTCTTC. The encoded protein is CASSLWIAGGPYNEQFF.

In this sample, this clonotype turned up many times. This rearrangement joins TRBV29-1 to TRBJ2-1; D is undetermined. CDR3 length: 14 amino acids. Germline V gene sequence: CDR1 SQVTM, CDR2 ANQGSEA. V dropped 5 bases and J dropped 0 bases, with 11 bases sitting between them. In nucleotides, the CDR3 is TGCAGCGTTCAGTATGTCGTCTCCTACAATGAGCAGTTCTTC. Protein: CSVQYVVSYNEQFF.

This chain joins TRBV14 and TRBJ2-2; D ambiguous. The CDR3 extends over 14 amino acids. The germline gives CDR1 SGHDN, CDR2 FVKESK. Trimming removed 0 bases at V and 7 bases at J, with 9 bases between. The CDR3 loop is CASSQEPHSGELFF. CDR3 DNA sequence: TGTGCCAGCAGCCAAGAACCACATAGCGGGGAGCTGTTTTTT.

The CDR3 DNA reads as TGTGCCAGCAGCGCTTGGGCCCCAGGAGAAACAGATACGCAGTATTTT. Its translation: CASSAWAPGETDTQYF. The rearrangement joins TRBV27 to TRBJ2-3; D is undetermined. V lost 6 bases, J lost 3 bases, and 19 bases lay in between. CDR1 is MNHEY, CDR2 SMNVEV, per germline (reference sequence). CDR3 length equals 16 residues.

The chain links TRBV20-1 to TRBJ2-7, with 7 bases matching TRBD1. J was trimmed by 3 bases and V by 3 bases; bases with no gene match: 5. From germline, CDR1 is DFQATT and CDR2 SNEGSKA (reference sequence). This CDR3 region has 13 residues. CDR3 nucleotides: TGCAGTGCTAGTACCACAGGGGTCTACGAGCAGTACTTC. Protein sequence: CSASTTGVYEQYF.

V gene TRBV29-1 combines with J gene TRBJ2-3; either TRBD1 or TRBD2 may supply D (6 bases each). The germline V and J ends were trimmed by 6 bases and 0 bases, with 10 bases remaining between them. The CDR3 covers 13 residues. The germline V gene has CDR1 SQVTM and CDR2 ANQGSEA. The CDR3 spells CSVLGGSTDTQYF. The CDR3 DNA follows: TGCAGCGTCCTAGGGGGGAGCACAGATACGCAGTATTTT.

V and J are TRBV7-9 and TRBJ2-2, with no clear D. The V and J ends lost 4 bases and 3 bases respectively, with 15 bases between them. Germline CDR1 is SEHNR and CDR2 is FQNEAQ (reference sequence). CDR3 length: 16 residues. This chain's CDR3 is CASSYTDPKDTGELFF. CDR3 in DNA: TGTGCCAGCAGCTACACTGACCCGAAGGACACCGGGGAGCTGTTTTTT.

There are many counts of this clonotype. The V and J genes are TRBV5-1 and TRBJ2-1; TRBD2 agrees at 10 bases. Germline V gene sequence: CDR1 SGHRS, CDR2 YFSETQ. CDR3 length: 14 amino acids. With V trimmed by 0 bases and J by 6 bases, 0 bases remained unmatched. The DNA of the CDR3 is TGCGCCAGCAGCTTGGGACTAGCGGGCAATGAGCAGTTCTTC. Translated, it gives CASSLGLAGNEQFF.

This clonotype was counted a single time. A junction end diverges from the germline sequence, so it may reflect a read error. The J gene is TRBJ2-7, the V gene TRBV28, with a weak D call TRBD2 (5 bases). CDR1 is MDHEN and CDR2 is SYDVKM in the germline V gene. The CDR3 sequence is 14 residues long. CDR3 protein: CTSSNRRDSYEQYF. The CDR3 region has the DNA TGTACCAGCAGTAATCGCCGGGACTCCTACGAGCAGTACTTC. Full variable domain (rest looked up from reference TRBV28 and TRBJ2-7): DVKVTQSSRYLVKRTGEKVFLECVQDMDHENMFWYRQDPGLGLRLIYFSYDVKMKEKGDIPEGYSVSREKKERFSLILESASTNQTSMYLCTSSNRRDSYEQYFGPGTRLTVT.